This TCR beta chain was sequenced for a study of T-cell memory formation after mild COVID-19. Between the trimmed V and J ends, which lost 7 bases and 1 base, there was a span of 15 bases. This CDR3 contains 15 residues. Germline assignment: CDR1 LGHNT and CDR2 FRNRAP. TCRdb passed the 5' RACE reads through MiXCR, listing each CDR3 protein once. Of more than 75,000 distinct CDR3 sequences in the sample, approximately 23% were seen once. This chain uses TRBV12-5 with TRBJ2-3; D ambiguous. The source material was PBMCs or a T cell subset sorted from them (not recorded which). The TCR originated in a man younger than 35 who had mild COVID-19 (a few samples of this study predate the infection). Cell type and time point are not known. As DNA, the CDR3 is TGTGCTAGTGCCATTAGGACCCTCGGCACAGATACGCAGTATTTT. The encoded protein is CASAIRTLGTDTQYF. The whole variable domain, filled in from reference TRBV12-5 and TRBJ2-3, reads DARVTQTPRHKVTEMGQEVTMRCQPILGHNTVFWYRQTMMQGLELLAYFRNRAPLDDSGMPKDRFSAEMPDATLATLKIQPSEPRDSAVYFCASAIRTLGTDTQYFGPGTRLTVL.